The 22 T cell receptor beta chains given below trace back to one sample, sequenced in a study of shared clonotypes between healthy human individuals. Using immunoSEQ multiplex PCR, the repertoire was profiled, and TCRdb retains in-frame clones only, with some absent. Of 1.4 million to 1.5 million clones listed, over 95% were seen once; the top ten hold 0.95% to 1.5%. Sequenced input: naive CD4+ T cells sorted from blood. This sample's subset: CD45RA+ positively selected. All receptors derive from a man aged 25 to 45 in good health.

The gene calls are TRBV7-8 and TRBJ2-7; D remains ambiguous. V lost 1 base and J 5 bases, leaving 6 bases between the germline ends. CDR1 is SGHVS and CDR2 is FQNEAQ in the germline V gene. The CDR3 loop spans 12 amino acids. CDR3: CASSLVPHEQYF. The CDR3 bases are TGTGCCAGCAGCTTAGTCCCCCACGAGCAGTACTTC.

This sequence joins TRBV18 and TRBJ1-2; D uncertain. V lost 5 bases and J 6 bases, leaving 16 bases between the germline ends. The length of the CDR3 is 14 residues. CDR1 is KGHSH, CDR2 LQKENI, per germline. CDR3 in DNA: TGTGCCAGCTCAACTTACCGGGCCCTCGATGGCTACACCTTC. This codes for CASSTYRALDGYTF.

The chain recombines TRBV5-4 with TRBJ1-2, with 11 nucleotides matching TRBD1. The CDR3 spans 14 residues. J lost 8 bases, V lost 3 bases, and 6 bases had no gene match. Germline values: CDR1 SGHNT, CDR2 YYREEE (reference sequence). The CDR3 spells CASSWTGGLGGYTF. For the CDR3, the DNA is TGTGCCAGCAGCTGGACAGGGGGCCTAGGGGGCTACACCTTC.

The rearrangement joins TRBV28 to TRBJ1-2, with unresolved D. CDR1 is MDHEN and CDR2 is SYDVKM in the germline V gene. Trimming shortened V by 3 bases and J by 2 bases, and 13 bases separated the two germline ends. The CDR3 totals 15 residues. CDR3 residues: CASSFPKGWNYGYTF. The CDR3, as DNA: TGTGCCAGCAGTTTCCCGAAGGGTTGGAACTATGGCTACACCTTC.

This chain joins TRBV28 and TRBJ2-7; D remains unclear. Germline CDR1 is MDHEN and CDR2 is SYDVKM. This CDR3 spans 13 amino acids. V was shortened by 6 bases and J by 3 bases, with 12 bases between the two germline ends. The CDR3 DNA reads as TGTGCCAGCAGAGACGGATTACTCTACGAGCAGTACTTC. The encoded protein is CASRDGLLYEQYF.

The chain joins TRBV7-2 to TRBJ2-2, with 8 bases matching TRBD1. Germline CDR1 SGHTA, CDR2 FQGNSA. CDR3 length: 16 amino acids. The ends lost 6 bases at V and 6 bases at J; junction bases unmatched: 12. The CDR3 protein is CASSRQGASNPGELFF. In DNA form, the CDR3 reads TGTGCCAGCAGTCGTCAGGGGGCATCCAATCCCGGGGAGCTGTTTTTT.

The V and J genes are TRBV18 and TRBJ1-3; 11 bases line up with TRBD1. CDR1 and CDR2 (germline): KGHSH, LQKENI. V lost 5 bases and J lost 1; bases outside the gene matches: 7. This CDR3 has 17 amino acids. CDR3: CASSSRDRGASGNTIYF. In nucleotides, the CDR3 is TGTGCCAGCTCATCCCGGGACAGGGGGGCTTCTGGAAACACCATATATTTT.

A note on this clone: Other DNA sequences within the sample encode an identical CDR3. J is TRBJ1-5 and V is TRBV18; no reliable D call. Trimming removed 0 bases at V and 7 bases at J, with 7 bases between. Germline-derived CDR1 and CDR2 are KGHSH and LQKENI. There are 13 residues in the CDR3. As DNA, the CDR3 is TGTGCCAGCTCACCACCCTCGGGCCAGCCCCAGCATTTT. It codes for CASSPPSGQPQHF.

The gene calls are TRBV6-5 and TRBJ2-1, with TRBD2 matching 10 bases. V dropped 6 bases and J dropped 4; count of bases not matched to a gene: 6. CDR3 size: 15 residues. Germline CDR1 is MNHEY and CDR2 is SVGAGI. The CDR3 DNA reads as TGTGCCAGCAGGTCCGGGACTAGCGTTTACAATGAGCAGTTCTTC. As protein: CASRSGTSVYNEQFF.

The chain couples TRBV7-9 to TRBJ2-1, with TRBD2 matching 13 bases. V shed 6 bases, J shed 7 bases, and the junction held 0 bases outside the gene matches. The V gene's germline CDR1 is SEHNR and CDR2 FQNEAQ (reference sequence). There are 13 residues in the CDR3. CDR3 nucleotide sequence: TGTGCCAGCAGACTAGCGGGAGGGAATGAGCAGTTCTTC. This encodes CASRLAGGNEQFF.

The chain uses TRBV7-9 and TRBJ1-4; D may be TRBD1 (5 bases). V lost 3 bases and J lost 3, with 8 bases in between. Germline V CDR1 and CDR2: SEHNR, FQNEAQ (reference sequence). The CDR3 is 14 residues long. The CDR3 nucleotides read TGTGCCAGCAGCTTCTGGGGGGCTAATGAAAAACTGTTTTTT. Its translation is CASSFWGANEKLFF.

The CDR3 here is CAIARGYPYGYTF. In DNA form, the CDR3 reads TGTGCCATCGCACGAGGGTACCCCTATGGCTACACCTTC. The chain couples TRBV28 to TRBJ1-2; no definite D call. V was pared by 10 bases and J by 4 bases, with 16 bases between. The CDR3 totals 13 residues. CDR1 MDHEN and CDR2 SYDVKM come from the germline V gene.

The rearrangement links TRBV30 to TRBJ1-2; D might be TRBD1 (6 bases). V lost 4 bases and J 5 bases, leaving 20 bases between the germline ends. Germline V gene data show CDR1 as GTSNPN and CDR2 as SVGIG (reference sequence). CDR3 length equals 15 residues. CDR3 sequence: CAWILGNREGYGYTF. CDR3 DNA: TGTGCCTGGATCCTTGGGAACAGGGAGGGGTATGGCTACACCTTC.

The chain joins TRBV28 to TRBJ2-7; 9 bases fit TRBD1. CDR1 MDHEN and CDR2 SYDVKM come from the germline V gene. This CDR3 comprises 13 residues. V lost 7 bases, J lost 6 bases, and 7 bases stayed unmatched. CDR3 sequence (DNA): TGTGCCAGCACCCTAGGGACAGGGTCCGAGCAGTACTTC. Protein product: CASTLGTGSEQYF.

The chain uses TRBV30 and TRBJ2-7; D call uncertain. V lost 4 bases and J 1 base, leaving 11 bases between the germline ends. This CDR3 region has 13 residues. Germline CDR1 reads GTSNPN; CDR2 reads SVGIG (reference sequence). The CDR3 spells CAWIPGRSYEQYF. CDR3 coding DNA: TGTGCCTGGATTCCGGGTAGGTCCTACGAGCAGTACTTC. The entire variable domain, with the rest obtained from reference TRBV30 and TRBJ2-7, is as follows: SQTIHQWPATLVQPVGSPLSLECTVEGTSNPNLYWYRQAAGRGLQLLFYSVGIGQISSEVPQNLSASRPQDRQFILSSKKLLLSDSGFYLCAWIPGRSYEQYFGPGTRLTVT.

The V gene is TRBV4-3, the J gene TRBJ1-2; TRBD1 is a possible D gene (5 bases). The CDR3 is made up of 14 amino acids. Germline V gives CDR1 LGHNA, CDR2 YSLEER. V gave up 6 bases and J gave up 0 bases, with 11 bases separating them. CDR3 residues: CASRERGANYGYTF. The CDR3 nucleotides are TGCGCCAGCAGGGAGAGGGGAGCTAACTATGGCTACACCTTC.

The chain uses TRBV10-3 and TRBJ2-3; D uncertain. The CDR3 consists of 11 residues. Germline V gene lookup returns CDR1 ENHRY and CDR2 SYGVKD. Deletions cut 10 bases from V and 2 bases from J, with 7 bases between. CDR3 in DNA: TGTGCCACCGCGCACACAGATACGCAGTATTTT. Translation: CATAHTDTQYF.

The gene calls are TRBV7-8 and TRBJ2-7; D may be TRBD2 (6 bases). V was cut by 4 bases and J by 5 bases, with 9 bases left in between. CDR1 and CDR2 from the germline V gene are SGHVS and FQNEAQ. The CDR3 is made up of 12 amino acids. CDR3 bases: TGTGCCAGCAGCTCGGGGAGGAACGAGCAGTACTTC. It specifies CASSSGRNEQYF.

In nucleotides, the CDR3 is TGTGCCTGGAGTGTGGGGACCGCGAACACCGGGGAGCTGTTTTTT. Translating it yields CAWSVGTANTGELFF. The J gene is TRBJ2-2, the V gene TRBV30; the D call may be TRBD1 or TRBD2 (5 bases each). This CDR3 region has 15 residues. Germline V gene data show CDR1 as GTSNPN and CDR2 as SVGIG (reference sequence). Trimming removed 0 bases at V and 0 bases at J, with 8 bases between. Complete variable domain (other parts from reference TRBV30 and TRBJ2-2): SQTIHQWPATLVQPVGSPLSLECTVEGTSNPNLYWYRQAAGRGLQLLFYSVGIGQISSEVPQNLSASRPQDRQFILSSKKLLLSDSGFYLCAWSVGTANTGELFFGEGSRLTVL.

The chain carries TRBV4-1 and TRBJ1-3; weak D call: TRBD1 (5 bases). The V gene lost 3 bases and the J gene lost 4 bases, with 10 bases spanning the gap. CDR1 is MGHRA, CDR2 YSYEKL, per germline. The CDR3 loop spans 14 amino acids. CDR3 coding DNA: TGCGCCAGCAGCCAGGGGACGTTGGGAAACACCATATATTTT. As protein: CASSQGTLGNTIYF.

This rearrangement joins TRBV5-1 to TRBJ2-2; D call uncertain. V lost 2 bases to trimming and J lost 7 bases, with 6 bases between them. Germline CDR1 is SGHRS and CDR2 is YFSETQ. This CDR3 comprises 12 residues. Here the CDR3 reads CASSFPNGELFF. The CDR3 nucleotides read TGCGCCAGCAGCTTTCCTAACGGGGAGCTGTTTTTT.

The chain joins TRBV25-1 to TRBJ1-1; 9 nucleotides line up with TRBD1. Germline values: CDR1 MGHDK, CDR2 SYGVNS. Germline trimming cut 6 bases from V and 6 bases from J; bases unmatched to any gene: 8. The CDR3 has 14 residues. CDR3 sequence: CASRGTGRIAEAFF. The CDR3 DNA is TGTGCCAGCAGGGGGACAGGGAGAATCGCTGAAGCTTTCTTT.